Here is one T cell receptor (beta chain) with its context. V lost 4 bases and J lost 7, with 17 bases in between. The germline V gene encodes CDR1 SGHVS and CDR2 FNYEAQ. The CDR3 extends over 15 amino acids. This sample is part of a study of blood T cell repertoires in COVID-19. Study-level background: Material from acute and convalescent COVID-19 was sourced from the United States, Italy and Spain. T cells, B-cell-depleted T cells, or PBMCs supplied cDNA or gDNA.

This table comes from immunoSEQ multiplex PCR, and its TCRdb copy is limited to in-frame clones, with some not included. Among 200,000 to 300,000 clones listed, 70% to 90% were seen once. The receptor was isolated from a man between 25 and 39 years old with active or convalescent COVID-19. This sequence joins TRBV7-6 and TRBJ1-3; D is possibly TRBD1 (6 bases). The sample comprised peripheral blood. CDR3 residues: CASSSYGGGTNTIYF. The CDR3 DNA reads TGTGCCAGCAGCTCCTATGGGGGCGGTACGAACACCATATATTTT.